These 18 T cell receptor beta chains were sequenced from one sample in a study of T cells in Graves' hyperthyroidism and ophthalmopathy. It was RNA transcripts that yielded the amplified TCR beta CDR3 regions. First-round RT-PCR of the TCR CDR3 relied on the HTBI primer set. One entry per CDR3 protein, called by TCRdb with MiXCR from the multiplex PCR reads. This table has 390,000 or so distinct CDR3 sequences, around 15% appearing once. Sequencing input: blood. Source of these receptors: a man younger than 35 with Graves' ophthalmopathy.

The sample holds many counts of this clonotype. The J gene is TRBJ1-4, the V gene TRBV5-1; no firm D call. The CDR3 length is 14 residues. Trimming removed 2 bases from V and 0 bases from J, with 5 bases in between. Germline V gene data show CDR1 as SGHRS and CDR2 as YFSETQ. The CDR3 DNA reads TGCGCCAGCAGCTTACTTGCAACTAATGAAAAACTGTTTTTT. It yields the protein CASSLLATNEKLFF.

There are many counts of this clonotype. The chain uses TRBV15 and TRBJ1-2, with TRBD1 matching 7 bases. The CDR3 runs to 14 residues. The trim removed 0 bases at V and 14 bases at J, leaving 12 bases unmatched. The germline V gene encodes CDR1 LNHNV and CDR2 YYDKDF (reference sequence). The DNA for the CDR3 is TGTGCCACCAGCAGAGATCACGACAGGGCGGTATATACCTTC. Its protein product is CATSRDHDRAVYTF.

This clonotype appeared many times. The chain joins TRBV4-1 to TRBJ1-5, with D possibly being TRBD1 (6 bases). This CDR3 has 15 residues. In germline, CDR1 is MGHRA, CDR2 YSYEKL. Between the trimmed V and J ends, which lost 0 bases and 6 bases, there was a span of 12 bases. The CDR3 DNA is TGCGCCAGCAGCCAAGACGGGGGGGCCGGTCAGCCCCAGCATTTT. Residues: CASSQDGGAGQPQHF.

The genes are TRBV20-1 and TRBJ1-2; no firm D call. CDR1 and CDR2 (germline): DFQATT, SNEGSKA (reference sequence). Between the trimmed V and J ends, which lost 3 bases and 5 bases, there was a span of 16 bases. This CDR3 region has 14 residues. CDR3 nucleotide sequence: TGCAGTGCTAGTGCAGAGGAGATTAATTATGGCTACACCTTC. Protein product: CSASAEEINYGYTF.

This clonotype occurred many times. The V call is TRBV5-1, the J call TRBJ1-1; possibly TRBD1 for D (5 bases). This CDR3 is built from 15 residues. Trimming removed 3 bases from V and 1 base from J, with 13 bases in between. In germline, CDR1 is SGHRS, CDR2 YFSETQ. This CDR3 is CASSWRGTGNTEAFF. The CDR3 region has the DNA TGCGCCAGCAGCTGGAGAGGGACGGGGAACACTGAAGCTTTCTTT.

This clonotype was detected ten times or more. The chain links TRBV5-1 to TRBJ1-2; D not certain. Trimming removed 4 bases from V and 6 bases from J, with 10 bases in between. The germline gives CDR1 SGHRS, CDR2 YFSETQ. CDR3 length: 12 residues. CDR3 region: CASSEGRNGYTF. In DNA form, the CDR3 reads TGCGCCAGCAGCGAGGGCAGGAATGGCTACACCTTC.

Only a few counts were recorded for this clonotype. The chain couples TRBV6-1 to TRBJ2-2, with TRBD1 matching over 9 bases. CDR1 is MNHNS, CDR2 SASEGT, per germline. The length of the CDR3 is 16 residues. V lost 6 bases to trimming and J lost 0 bases; unmatched junction nucleotides: 5. CDR3 region: CASSYRGPPNTGELFF. The CDR3 bases are TGTGCCAGCAGCTACAGGGGGCCACCGAACACCGGGGAGCTGTTTTTT.

This clonotype appeared many times. The V gene is TRBV6-2 or TRBV6-3, the J gene TRBJ1-6; no definite D call. V lost 4 bases and J lost 5, with 18 bases in between. Germline V gives CDR1 MNHEY, CDR2 SVGEGT. The CDR3 consists of 17 residues. The CDR3 DNA is TGTGCCAGCAGTTTGGATTACAGTCTGGTCCATAATTCACCCCTCCACTTT. It translates to CASSLDYSLVHNSPLHF.

This clonotype has ten or more counts. DNA of the CDR3: TGTGCCAGCAGCCAACAGAATCAGCCCCAGCATTTT. Its protein is CASSQQNQPQHF. This sequence joins TRBV7-9 and TRBJ1-5; D not certain. The ends were cut back, 5 bases at V and 4 bases at J, with 6 bases in the middle. This CDR3 is built from 12 residues. Germline V gene lookup returns CDR1 SEHNR and CDR2 FQNEAQ (reference sequence).

This clonotype was picked up many times. Written as DNA, the CDR3 is TGCAGTGCCATCTCCGGGACAGGGAGCTCCTACGAGCAGTACTTC. Its translation: CSAISGTGSSYEQYF. The V call is TRBV20-1, the J call TRBJ2-7; 9 nucleotides line up with TRBD1. CDR1 and CDR2 from the germline V gene are DFQATT and SNEGSKA (reference sequence). The J segment lost 0 bases and the V segment lost 6 bases, leaving 9 bases of the junction unmatched. The CDR3 covers 15 residues.

In this sample, this clonotype turned up many times. The chain recombines TRBV19 with TRBJ1-2, with D maybe TRBD1 (6 bases). Germline V gene lookup returns CDR1 LNHDA and CDR2 SQIVND (reference sequence). The V end lost 10 bases, the J end lost 0 bases, and 18 bases lay between the germline ends. This CDR3 spans 15 amino acids. The CDR3 DNA sequence: TGTGCCACCATACAGGGCTTTGGGGCTAACTATGGCTACACCTTC. Translated: CATIQGFGANYGYTF.

Worth noting for this clonotype: This may stem from a read error, because a much larger clone lies one nucleotide away. This chain uses TRBV13 with TRBJ2-1; tentative D call: TRBD2 (6 bases). With 5 bases removed from V and 9 bases from J, the gap between germline ends came to 20 bases. This CDR3 comprises 15 residues. Germline loops: CDR1 PRHDT, CDR2 FYEKMQ (reference sequence). DNA of the CDR3: TGTGCCAGCAGCCCCCGGGAGCCCCCGTGGAGTGAGCAGTTCTTC. Its protein is CASSPREPPWSEQFF.

This clonotype has only a few counts. The chain links TRBV27 to TRBJ2-2; either TRBD1 or TRBD2 may supply D (6 bases each). The CDR3 spans 17 residues. The V gene lost 0 bases and the J gene lost 3 bases, with 14 bases spanning the gap. The V gene's germline CDR1 is MNHEY and CDR2 SMNVEV (reference sequence). The DNA of the CDR3 is TGTGCCAGCAGTTTATCGATGGGGGGCGGGGACACCGGGGAGCTGTTTTTT. Its protein is CASSLSMGGGDTGELFF.

This clonotype was seen ten or more times. The genes are TRBV11-2 and TRBJ2-1, with D unresolved. The CDR3 loop spans 14 amino acids. V was trimmed by 0 bases and J by 6 bases, leaving 9 bases between them. Germline V gene lookup returns CDR1 SGHAT and CDR2 FQNNGV. CDR3 in DNA: TGTGCCAGCAGCTTAGATTATAAAGTCAATGAGCAGTTCTTC. It is translated as CASSLDYKVNEQFF.

This clonotype was observed a handful of times. The rearrangement links TRBV24-1 to TRBJ2-7; 10 nucleotides agree with TRBD1. J was trimmed by 9 bases and V by 1 base; bases with no gene match: 5. The CDR3 spans 14 residues. Germline V CDR1 and CDR2: KGHDR, SFDVKD. DNA of the CDR3: TGTGCCACCAGTGATTTCACGACAGGGGGCGGGCAGTACTTC. Translated, it gives CATSDFTTGGGQYF.

This clonotype occurred a few times. The chain is built from TRBV29-1 and TRBJ1-2; 7 positions agree with TRBD1. The CDR3 has 13 amino acids. Germline-derived CDR1 and CDR2 are SQVTM and ANQGSEA. With V trimmed by 7 bases and J by 4 bases, 9 bases remained unmatched. The CDR3 loop reads CSGAGGAFYGYTF. The CDR3 bases are TGCAGCGGAGCAGGGGGTGCTTTCTATGGCTACACCTTC.

Ten or more counts support this clonotype. This rearrangement joins TRBV7-8 to TRBJ1-1, with TRBD1 matching over 7 bases. Germline assignment: CDR1 SGHVS and CDR2 FQNEAQ. Germline trimming cut 6 bases from V and 4 bases from J; bases unmatched to any gene: 8. The CDR3 has 14 residues. CDR3 in amino acids: CASRSDRAGTEAFF. CDR3 nucleotide sequence: TGTGCCAGCAGATCTGACAGGGCCGGCACTGAAGCTTTCTTT.

At least ten counts were recorded for this clonotype. The CDR3 loop reads CASSLAWNTEAFF. The CDR3 DNA reads as TGTGCCAGCAGCTTAGCATGGAACACTGAAGCTTTCTTT. The chain couples TRBV11-1 to TRBJ1-1; D unresolved. Trimming removed 0 bases at V and 1 base at J, with 3 bases between. The germline CDR1 and CDR2 sequences are SGHAT and FQDESV (reference sequence). CDR3 length equals 13 residues.